These 25 T cell receptor beta chains were all obtained from the same sample, sequenced in a study of blood T cell repertoires in COVID-19. The table came from immunoSEQ multiplex PCR; TCRdb's copy has only in-frame clones and leaves some out. The sample contains under 400,000 clones, roughly 88% of which appear only once. The source material was peripheral blood. All receptors derive from a woman aged 30 to 39 with COVID-19, enrolled during active disease.

The V and J genes are TRBV28 and TRBJ1-6; D not resolved. V was pared by 4 bases and J by 0 bases, with 13 bases between. CDR1 is MDHEN, CDR2 SYDVKM, per germline. This CDR3 has 17 amino acids. Here the CDR3 reads CASSSARRGSYNSPLHF. The CDR3 DNA is TGTGCCAGCAGTTCTGCGCGACGCGGCTCCTATAATTCACCCCTCCACTTT.

This clone was observed a single time. V usage is TRBV6-2 or TRBV6-3 and J usage is TRBJ2-1, with TRBD2 matching over 13 bases. The germline CDR1 and CDR2 sequences are MNHEY and SVGEGT. V lost 5 bases, J lost 0 bases, and 7 bases stayed unmatched. This CDR3 comprises 18 residues. The CDR3, as DNA: TGTGCCAGCAGTCGTACTAGCGGGGGGGGCAGCTCCTACAATGAGCAGTTCTTC. Translating it yields CASSRTSGGGSSYNEQFF.

This clone was observed a handful of times. The chain joins TRBV6-2 or TRBV6-3 to TRBJ2-1; D is unclear. The CDR3 length is 14 residues. Trimming removed 5 bases at V and 2 bases at J, with 10 bases between. CDR1 is MNHEY, CDR2 SVGEGT, per germline. CDR3 DNA: TGTGCCAGCAGTGACCCGAGGCCCTACAATGAGCAGTTCTTC. Translation gives CASSDPRPYNEQFF.

This chain joins TRBV24-1 and TRBJ1-5, with 9 positions matching TRBD1. This CDR3 comprises 17 residues. The V gene's germline CDR1 is KGHDR and CDR2 SFDVKD. Trimming took 4 bases from V and 4 from J; bases not matched to a gene: 10. In DNA form, the CDR3 reads TGTGCCACCAGTGACTCTGATGTCGACAGGGGGAATCAGCCCCAGCATTTT. The encoded protein is CATSDSDVDRGNQPQHF.

The CDR3 protein is CASSQDEIFSGWNSPLHF. The CDR3 DNA sequence: TGTGCCAGCAGCCAAGATGAGATATTTTCAGGGTGGAATTCACCCCTCCACTTT. The V gene is TRBV4-2, the J gene TRBJ1-6, with TRBD1 as a possible D gene (5 bases). Trimming removed 0 bases from V and 7 bases from J, with 19 bases in between. The CDR3 spans 18 residues. CDR1 LGHNA and CDR2 YNFKEQ come from the germline V gene.

In its sample, this clone was seen a few times. The chain uses TRBV14 and TRBJ2-7; TRBD2 agrees at 7 bases. Germline lookup yields CDR1 SGHDN and CDR2 FVKESK. With V trimmed by 4 bases and J by 6 bases, 6 bases remained unmatched. This CDR3 is built from 13 residues. This CDR3 reads CASSPETGGEQYF. CDR3 DNA: TGTGCCAGCAGCCCAGAGACGGGAGGCGAGCAGTACTTC.

This sequence joins TRBV7-2 and TRBJ2-7; D ambiguous. The germline V gene has CDR1 SGHTA and CDR2 FQGNSA. The CDR3 runs to 14 residues. Trimming removed 5 bases at V and 0 bases at J, with 11 bases between. CDR3 nucleotides: TGTGCCAGCAGCACACAGATTAGCTCCTACGAGCAGTACTTC. Translation gives CASSTQISSYEQYF.

J is TRBJ1-2 and V is TRBV10-2; 11 nucleotides match TRBD1. This CDR3 region has 15 residues. Germline CDR1 is WSHSY and CDR2 is SAAADI. Trimming cost V 7 bases and J 3 bases; bases outside gene matches: 7. The CDR3, as DNA: TGCGCCAGCACCCCGGACAGGGGGCGGGACTATGGCTACACCTTC. As protein: CASTPDRGRDYGYTF.

The chain links TRBV18 to TRBJ1-5; D is ambiguous. Trimming pared 4 bases from V and 4 bases from J, leaving 8 bases between. This CDR3 has 13 residues. The germline CDR1 and CDR2 sequences are KGHSH and LQKENI. CDR3 nucleotide sequence: TGTGCCAGCTCACTATCGGGGAATCAGCCCCAGCATTTT. The encoded protein is CASSLSGNQPQHF. The entire variable domain, with the rest obtained from reference TRBV18 and TRBJ1-5, is as follows: NAGVMQNPRHLVRRRGQEARLRCSPMKGHSHVYWYRQLPEEGLKFMVYLQKENIIDESGMPKERFSAEFPKEGPSILRIQQVVRGDSAAYFCASSLSGNQPQHFGDGTRLSIL.

The rearrangement joins TRBV4-3 to TRBJ2-5; D is undetermined. The CDR3 is 14 amino acids. V was trimmed by 0 bases and J by 7 bases, leaving 12 bases between them. Germline assignment: CDR1 LGHNA and CDR2 YSLEER. CDR3: CASSQEPLWATQYF. CDR3 sequence (DNA): TGCGCCAGCAGCCAAGAACCCTTGTGGGCGACCCAGTACTTC.

The chain joins TRBV4-1 to TRBJ1-5; 11 positions agree with TRBD1. Germline V lookup: CDR1 MGHRA, CDR2 YSYEKL. CDR3 length equals 19 residues. Unmatched junction bases numbered 12, after V lost 2 bases and J lost 3 bases. CDR3 in DNA: TGCGCCAGCAGCCAACAAAGATTGGGGGGACAGGGGGTCAATCAGCCCCAGCATTTT. This gives the protein CASSQQRLGGQGVNQPQHF.

This rearrangement joins TRBV7-2 to TRBJ1-1; a possible D gene is TRBD1 (6 bases). V lost 4 bases to trimming and J lost 0 bases, with 9 bases between them. Germline CDR1 is SGHTA and CDR2 is FQGNSA. The CDR3 contains 14 residues. The CDR3 nucleotides read TGTGCCAGCAGCTCCACAGGGTTGAACACTGAAGCTTTCTTT. Amino acid sequence: CASSSTGLNTEAFF.

The CDR3 loop reads CSVVLLRPSYNEQFF. CDR3 bases: TGCAGCGTTGTACTACTAAGACCCTCCTACAATGAGCAGTTCTTC. The V and J genes are TRBV29-1 and TRBJ2-1; D is uncertain. This CDR3 spans 15 amino acids. Trimming shortened V by 4 bases and J by 0 bases, and 13 bases separated the two germline ends. Germline V CDR1 and CDR2: SQVTM, ANQGSEA.

This clone was observed a handful of times. The rearrangement uses TRBV3-1 (or the pseudogene TRBV3-2) and TRBJ1-3; TRBD1 matches 7 bases. J gave up 2 bases and V 4 bases, and 5 bases lay outside the gene matches. The CDR3 length is 15 residues. Germline V gene sequence: CDR1 LGHDT, CDR2 YNNKEL (reference sequence). DNA for the CDR3: TGTGCCAGCAGCCCCGACAGGGTCCCTGGAAACACCATATATTTT. The encoded protein is CASSPDRVPGNTIYF.

V and J are TRBV4-1 and TRBJ2-6, with TRBD2 matching over 10 bases. The ends lost 6 bases at V and 0 bases at J; junction bases unmatched: 11. CDR3 length: 19 residues. Germline CDR1 reads MGHRA; CDR2 reads YSYEKL. The CDR3 nucleotides read TGCGCCAGCAGTCTAGAGGGACTAGCGTACGACTCTGGGGCCAACGTCCTGACTTTC. It codes for CASSLEGLAYDSGANVLTF.

This clone has only a few counts. V is TRBV6-5 and J is TRBJ1-5; weak D call: TRBD1 (5 bases). The CDR3 has 16 amino acids. Germline V gives CDR1 MNHEY, CDR2 SVGAGI. The V end was cut by 2 bases, the J end by 6 bases, with 17 bases between. The DNA of the CDR3 is TGTGCCAGCAGTTACGCGGACACACGCCCAGGTCAGCCCCAGCATTTT. It specifies CASSYADTRPGQPQHF.

This clone has just one count. V gene TRBV6-2 or TRBV6-3 combines with J gene TRBJ1-5, with a possible D match to TRBD1 (5 bases). V was cut by 2 bases and J by 0 bases, with 8 bases left in between. Looked up from germline, CDR1 is MNHEY and CDR2 is SVGEGT. The CDR3 sequence is 15 residues long. The CDR3 nucleotides read TGTGCCAGCAGTTACATCGGGGGTAGCAATCAGCCCCAGCATTTT. Protein product: CASSYIGGSNQPQHF.

Only a few counts were recorded for this clone. The chain has TRBV7-3 and TRBJ1-1; D is ambiguous. Germline lookup yields CDR1 SGHTA and CDR2 FQGTGA. CDR3 size: 13 residues. Trimming pared 6 bases from V and 10 bases from J, leaving 18 bases between. In nucleotides, the CDR3 is TGTGCCAGCAGTGCGTTCTCCCCGCCCGTAGCTTTCTTT. Residues: CASSAFSPPVAFF.

The J gene is TRBJ2-7, the V gene TRBV7-2; TRBD2 matches at 11 bases. Germline CDR1 reads SGHTA; CDR2 reads FQGNSA. The CDR3 runs 19 residues. V gave up 4 bases and J gave up 3 bases; unmatched junction bases: 17. The CDR3 protein is CASSSQPPVAGGLLYEQYF. The CDR3, as DNA: TGTGCCAGCAGCTCCCAACCCCCGGTAGCGGGGGGGTTACTCTACGAGCAGTACTTC.

CDR3 loop: CASSFGQGGSPLHF. DNA for the CDR3: TGTGCCAGCAGCTTCGGACAGGGGGGTTCACCCCTCCACTTT. The V call is TRBV7-8, the J call TRBJ1-6; TRBD1 matches 10 bases. Germline CDR1 is SGHVS and CDR2 is FQNEAQ. V trimming: 3 bases; J trimming: 9 bases; junction bases outside the gene matches: 2. This CDR3 comprises 14 residues.

J is TRBJ2-1 and V is TRBV7-3; weak D call: TRBD2 (5 bases). CDR3 length: 14 amino acids. The germline V gene encodes CDR1 SGHTA and CDR2 FQGTGA. Deletions cut 2 bases from V and 6 bases from J, with 11 bases between. CDR3 sequence: CASSLVRASNEQFF. CDR3 DNA sequence: TGTGCCAGCAGCTTAGTGAGGGCCTCCAATGAGCAGTTCTTC.

This rearrangement joins TRBV29-1 to TRBJ2-1, with TRBD2 as a possible D gene (7 bases). This CDR3 has 12 residues. In germline, CDR1 is SQVTM, CDR2 ANQGSEA. Between the trimmed V and J ends, which lost 6 bases and 9 bases, there was a span of 15 bases. For the CDR3, the DNA is TGCAGCGTAGGGGGGGCCGGGGGTGAGCAGTTCTTC. It yields the protein CSVGGAGGEQFF.

The chain recombines TRBV5-4 with TRBJ1-1; no reliable D call. In germline, CDR1 is SGHNT, CDR2 YYREEE (reference sequence). The CDR3 runs to 15 residues. Trimming stripped 5 bases from V and 5 bases from J, with 19 bases between. This chain's CDR3 is CASSAAVVSGTEAFF. The CDR3 nucleotides are TGTGCCAGCAGTGCGGCGGTGGTCAGTGGAACTGAAGCTTTCTTT. Complete variable domain (other parts from reference TRBV5-4 and TRBJ1-1): ETGVTQSPTHLIKTRGQQVTLRCSSQSGHNTVSWYQQALGQGPQFIFQYYREEENGRGNFPPRFSGLQFPNYSSELNVNALELDDSALYLCASSAAVVSGTEAFFGQGTRLTVV.

This chain links TRBV12-5 with TRBJ1-5, with 7 bases that match TRBD1. J lost 4 bases, V lost 6 bases, and 9 bases had no gene match. The CDR3 contains 15 residues. Germline V CDR1 and CDR2: LGHNT, FRNRAP. The CDR3 DNA follows: TGTGCTAGTGGATTTTTTGGACAGGAGAATCAGCCCCAGCATTTT. Translating gives CASGFFGQENQPQHF.

The chain employs TRBV5-1 and TRBJ2-3; TRBD2 matches at 9 bases. With V trimmed by 0 bases and J by 0 bases, 5 bases remained unmatched. Germline V gene lookup returns CDR1 SGHRS and CDR2 YFSETQ. This CDR3 has 17 amino acids. This CDR3 is CASSLDSGGASTDTQYF. The CDR3, as DNA: TGCGCCAGCAGCTTGGATAGCGGGGGAGCTAGCACAGATACGCAGTATTTT.